Sequencing of this T cell receptor beta chain was carried out in a study of T cells in Graves' hyperthyroidism and ophthalmopathy. Regarding the study as a whole: Most clonotypes that expanded in the thyroid above 0.001 also showed up in blood.

The CDR3 contains 14 residues. V was shortened by 2 bases and J by 9 bases, with 11 bases between the two germline ends. Germline CDR1 reads MNHEY; CDR2 reads SVGAGI. The source material, RNA transcripts, was used to amplify TCR beta CDR3 regions. Carried out on the TCR CDR3, a first-round RT-PCR used the HTBI primer set. TCRdb called the multiplex PCR reads again in MiXCR, with one record for every CDR3 protein. The sample lists some 50,000 distinct CDR3 sequences; approximately 50% were seen once. Many counts were recorded for this clonotype. The antigen remains undetermined. Sequenced sample: peripheral blood or thyroid tissue (not recorded which). V gene TRBV6-5 combines with J gene TRBJ1-6; D gene uncertain. The TCR sequence derives from a man aged 18 to 35 with Graves' hyperthyroidism. This CDR3 reads CASSYPTLGSPLHF. In nucleotides, the CDR3 is TGTGCCAGCAGTTACCCTACTTTGGGTTCACCCCTCCACTTT.